This TCR beta chain was recovered during a study of response to subunit inactivated influenza vaccine. TCRdb re-called the RT-PCR reads with MiXCR, one entry per CDR3 protein. The sample consists of 300,000 to 350,000 distinct CDR3 sequences, around 22% of them appearing once. Germline assignment: CDR1 SGHRS and CDR2 YFSETQ. Trimming cost V 0 bases and J 6 bases, with 10 bases left between them. CDR3 length equals 14 residues. This clonotype appeared a few times. The TCR was taken from a man aged 45 to 70 who received an inactivated influenza vaccine. The chain is built from TRBV5-1 and TRBJ1-5; unclear D gene. Sequenced here: PBMCs from blood, sampled less than 22 months after vaccination. CDR3 sequence reads: CASSLDPGVQPQHF. In DNA form, the CDR3 reads TGCGCCAGCAGCTTGGACCCCGGGGTTCAGCCCCAGCATTTT.